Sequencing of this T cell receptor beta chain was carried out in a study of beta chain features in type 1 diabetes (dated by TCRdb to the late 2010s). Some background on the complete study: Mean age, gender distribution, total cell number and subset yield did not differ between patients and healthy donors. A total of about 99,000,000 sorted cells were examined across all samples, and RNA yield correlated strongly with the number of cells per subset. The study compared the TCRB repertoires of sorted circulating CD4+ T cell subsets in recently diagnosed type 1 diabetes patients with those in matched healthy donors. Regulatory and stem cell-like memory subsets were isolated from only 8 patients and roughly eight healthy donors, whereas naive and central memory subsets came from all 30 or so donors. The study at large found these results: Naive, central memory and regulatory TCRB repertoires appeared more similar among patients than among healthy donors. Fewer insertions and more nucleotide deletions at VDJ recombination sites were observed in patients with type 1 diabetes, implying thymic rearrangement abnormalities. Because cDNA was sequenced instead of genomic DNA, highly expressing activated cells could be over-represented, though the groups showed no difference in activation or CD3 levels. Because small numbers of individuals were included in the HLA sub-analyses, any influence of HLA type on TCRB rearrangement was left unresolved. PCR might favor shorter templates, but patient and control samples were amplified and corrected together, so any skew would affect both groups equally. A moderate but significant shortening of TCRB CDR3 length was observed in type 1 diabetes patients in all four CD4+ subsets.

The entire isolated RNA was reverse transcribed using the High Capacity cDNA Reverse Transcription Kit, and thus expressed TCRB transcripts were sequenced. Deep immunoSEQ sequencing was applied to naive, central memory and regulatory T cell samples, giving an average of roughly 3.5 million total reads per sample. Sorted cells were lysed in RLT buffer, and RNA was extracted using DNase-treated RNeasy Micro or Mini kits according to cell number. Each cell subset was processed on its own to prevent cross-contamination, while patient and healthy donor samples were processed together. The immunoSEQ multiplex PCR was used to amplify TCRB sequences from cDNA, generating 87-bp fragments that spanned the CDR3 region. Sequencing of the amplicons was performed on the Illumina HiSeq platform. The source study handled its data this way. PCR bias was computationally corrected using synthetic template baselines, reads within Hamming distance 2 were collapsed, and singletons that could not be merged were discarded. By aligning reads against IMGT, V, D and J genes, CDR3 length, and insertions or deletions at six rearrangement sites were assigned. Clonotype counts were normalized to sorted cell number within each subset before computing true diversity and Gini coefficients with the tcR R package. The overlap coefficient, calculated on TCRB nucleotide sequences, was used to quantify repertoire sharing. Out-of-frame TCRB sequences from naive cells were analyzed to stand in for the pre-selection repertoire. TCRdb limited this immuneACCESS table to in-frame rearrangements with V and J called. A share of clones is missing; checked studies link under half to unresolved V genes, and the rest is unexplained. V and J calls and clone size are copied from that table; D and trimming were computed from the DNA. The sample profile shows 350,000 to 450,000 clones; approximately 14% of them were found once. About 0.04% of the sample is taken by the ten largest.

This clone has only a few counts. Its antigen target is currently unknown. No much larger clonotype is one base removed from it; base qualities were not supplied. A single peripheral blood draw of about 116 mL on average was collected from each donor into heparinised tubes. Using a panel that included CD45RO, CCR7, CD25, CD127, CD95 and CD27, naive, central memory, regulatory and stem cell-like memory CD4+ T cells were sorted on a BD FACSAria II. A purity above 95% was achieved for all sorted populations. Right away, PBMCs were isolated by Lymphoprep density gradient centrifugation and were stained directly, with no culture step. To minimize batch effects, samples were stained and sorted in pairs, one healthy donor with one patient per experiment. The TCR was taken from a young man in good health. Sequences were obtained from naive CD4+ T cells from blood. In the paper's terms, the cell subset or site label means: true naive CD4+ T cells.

CDR3 loop: CAWYRDPRTDTQYF. The nucleotides read TGTGCCTGGTACAGGGACCCCCGCACAGATACGCAGTATTTT. The chain employs TRBV30 and TRBJ2-3; D gene: possibly TRBD1, on 6 matching bases. V gives up 5 bases and J gives up 1 base, and the segment between their germline ends measures 13 bases. CDR1 and CDR2, looked up from the germline V gene (reference sequence), are GTSNPN and SVGIG. The CDR3 covers 14 residues, taking in both the cysteine and the phenylalanine. Only the CDR3 part of the read is kept: 42 bases, read in frame from the first base.